The 5 T cell receptor beta chains in this list originate from one sample, sequenced in a study of cytomegalovirus exposure and HLA in healthy donors. With 60 Vbeta and 13 Jbeta primers, the PCR was carried out. Measured with immunoSEQ multiplex PCR; TCRdb has only the in-frame clones, and not every one. The sample lists roughly 120,000 clones, approximately 9.4% occurring once. The sequenced sample consisted of PBMCs. The receptors here all came from a man between 25 and 39 years old in good health and CMV-seronegative.

In this sample, this clone turned up a few times. The chain recombines TRBV5-6 with TRBJ1-1; 7 nucleotides agree with TRBD1. Germline V CDR1 and CDR2: SGHDT, YYEEEE. V shed 4 bases and J 3 bases; nucleotides not matched to a gene: 9. This CDR3 has 15 residues. CDR3 amino acids: CASSPDRARDTEAFF. In DNA, the CDR3 is TGTGCCAGCAGCCCCGACAGGGCCCGGGACACTGAAGCTTTCTTT.

There are a few counts of this clone. In nucleotides, the CDR3 is TGTGCCAGCAGTTTAGGACTAAAGGGTGAAAAACTGTTTTTT. Translation gives CASSLGLKGEKLFF. The chain recombines TRBV27 with TRBJ1-4; D unresolved. There are 14 residues in the CDR3. The V gene lost 2 bases and the J gene lost 7 bases, with 11 bases spanning the gap. Germline values: CDR1 MNHEY, CDR2 SMNVEV (reference sequence).

With regard to this clone: Other nucleotide sequences from this sample produce the same CDR3. V is TRBV6-5 and J is TRBJ1-1; D is unclear. The ends were cut back, 6 bases at V and 1 base at J, with 6 bases in the middle. Germline V gene lookup returns CDR1 MNHEY and CDR2 SVGAGI. The CDR3 consists of 12 residues. CDR3 region: CASRAGNTEAFF. DNA for the CDR3: TGTGCCAGCAGGGCGGGGAACACTGAAGCTTTCTTT.

About this clone: Relative to the germline gene, one junction end is altered; a read error may explain this. The V call is TRBV19, the J call TRBJ2-2; 10 bases are a match to TRBD1. The CDR3 totals 17 residues. CDR1 and CDR2 from the germline V gene are LNHDA and SQIVND (reference sequence). The CDR3 reads CASTDPGQGPGTGELLF. CDR3 DNA: TGTGCCAGTACCGATCCGGGACAGGGGCCGGGCACCGGGGAGCTGCTTTTT.

This clone was detected a few times. The chain joins TRBV29-1 to TRBJ2-7, with TRBD1 as a possible D gene (6 bases). V shed 0 bases and J shed 0 bases, with 12 bases lying between them. This CDR3 is 15 amino acids long. Germline V lookup: CDR1 SQVTM, CDR2 ANQGSEA. The CDR3 here is CSVEDQGPSSYEQYF. CDR3 bases: TGCAGCGTTGAAGATCAGGGGCCGTCCTCCTACGAGCAGTACTTC.